These T cell receptor beta chains were read from a single sample in a study of cytomegalovirus exposure and HLA in healthy donors. Clones were sequenced by immunoSEQ multiplex PCR, and TCRdb holds only the in-frame ones, with some missing. This table has about 140,000 clones, 88% appearing once. The sequencing input was PBMCs. These receptors were taken from a woman under 30 in good health and CMV-seropositive. Each CDR3 is given with its conserved first and last residue. The order of the fields is V gene, D gene, clone size, J gene, CDR3 DNA, CDR3 protein. The D gene is left open where the match is weak. Clone size is stated in some rows and not others, as once, few, many or a class when expanded.

v_call: TRBV4-1; d_call: .; clone_size: .; j_call: TRBJ2-7; cdr3_nt: TGCGCCAGCAGGGGGGGAGGCTCCTACGAGCAGTACTTC; cdr3_aa: CASRGGGSYEQYF
v_call: TRBV2; d_call: TRBD2; clone_size: .; j_call: TRBJ2-3; cdr3_nt: TGTGCCAGCAGTGAAGAGGTAGCGGGGGCCGGCACAGATACGCAGTATTTT; cdr3_aa: CASSEEVAGAGTDTQYF
v_call: TRBV19; d_call: TRBD2; clone_size: .; j_call: TRBJ2-1; cdr3_nt: TGTGCCAGTAGTGTCCCGGGACTAGGATCCTTGGGTGAGCAGTTCTTC; cdr3_aa: CASSVPGLGSLGEQFF
v_call: TRBV5-1; d_call: .; clone_size: .; j_call: TRBJ1-1; cdr3_nt: TGCGCCAGCAGCTTGAAAGGGGATACTGAAGCTTTCTTT; cdr3_aa: CASSLKGDTEAFF
v_call: TRBV25-1; d_call: TRBD1; clone_size: .; j_call: TRBJ2-5; cdr3_nt: TGTGCCACCCAGGGACAGGGGATAGAGACCCAGTACTTC; cdr3_aa: CATQGQGIETQYF
v_call: TRBV7-6; d_call: TRBD1; clone_size: few; j_call: TRBJ2-7; cdr3_nt: TGTGCCAGCAGCTTGACAGGGATGGACGAGCAGTACTTC; cdr3_aa: CASSLTGMDEQYF
v_call: TRBV29-1; d_call: TRBD1; clone_size: .; j_call: TRBJ2-7; cdr3_nt: TGCAGCGTTGACCCACAGGGGGCCGGCAACGAGCAGTACTTC; cdr3_aa: CSVDPQGAGNEQYF
v_call: TRBV19; d_call: TRBD1; clone_size: .; j_call: TRBJ2-1; cdr3_nt: TGTGCCAGTAGTACCTGGGGGGGACAGGGCAGCAATGAGCAGTTCTTC; cdr3_aa: CASSTWGGQGSNEQFF
v_call: TRBV11-3; d_call: TRBD2; clone_size: .; j_call: TRBJ2-1; cdr3_nt: TGTGCCAGCAGCTTATTTGCGGGGGGTTTCGAGCAGTTCTTC; cdr3_aa: CASSLFAGGFEQFF
v_call: TRBV7-9; d_call: .; clone_size: .; j_call: TRBJ1-1; cdr3_nt: TGTGCCAGCAGCTTTGCCAGGAACACTGAAGCTTTCTTT; cdr3_aa: CASSFARNTEAFF
v_call: TRBV18; d_call: .; clone_size: .; j_call: TRBJ1-5; cdr3_nt: TGTGCCAGCTCACCACCCGGCGGGGCTAGCAATCAGCCCCAGCATTTT; cdr3_aa: CASSPPGGASNQPQHF